This T cell receptor beta chain was profiled in a study of blood T cell repertoires in COVID-19. Study-level information: Material from acute and convalescent COVID-19 was sourced from the United States, Italy and Spain. Sources were T cells, B-cell-depleted T cells, or PBMCs; the material itself was cDNA or gDNA.

The Seattle patients joined while their infection was active and were tracked longitudinally afterward. Study processing details: The assay estimated nucleated cells by amplifying reference gene primers. TCRdb's copy holds only in-frame clones and misses some; the assay was immunoSEQ multiplex PCR. The DNA was the basis for D and trimming; V, J and clone size are from that table. The sample contains some 250,000 clones, roughly nine tenths of which appear only once. The TCR originated in a woman aged 25 to 39 with COVID-19, enrolled during active disease. The material sequenced was peripheral blood.

CDR3 residues: CASSDFPGYEQYF. The DNA of the CDR3 is TGTGCCAGCAGTGATTTTCCGGGCTACGAGCAGTACTTC. V usage is TRBV6-1 and J usage is TRBJ2-7; D unresolved. The CDR3 totals 13 residues. The V gene lost 3 bases and the J gene lost 3 bases, with 9 bases spanning the gap. Germline values: CDR1 MNHNS, CDR2 SASEGT.